These T cell receptor beta chains were read from a single sample in a study of blood T cell repertoires in COVID-19. Only in-frame clones appear in the TCRdb table, and some are missing; sequencing was by immunoSEQ multiplex PCR. The sample holds a few hundred thousand clones, about 90% seen once. The specimen was PBMCs or T cells enriched from blood (not recorded which). The receptors originated from a man aged 18 to 30 who had recovered from COVID-19. Both conserved end residues are part of each CDR3. A D gene is named only where the DNA matches it firmly. Clone size is given for some rows only: seen once, a few or many times, or a class if the clone is expanded.

>TRBV30|.|few|TRBJ1-5
TGTGCCTGGAGTGTACATGGGGCAGGGCAGCCCCAGCATTTT
CAWSVHGAGQPQHF
>TRBV28|TRBD1|.|TRBJ2-7
TGTGCCAGCAGTCCCGGGACAGGGGATTTCTACGAGCAGTACTTC
CASSPGTGDFYEQYF
>TRBV19|TRBD1|.|TRBJ2-7
TGTGCCAGTAGTTGGACAGGGGCCTACGAGCAGTACTTC
CASSWTGAYEQYF
>TRBV5-1|TRBD1|.|TRBJ1-3
TGCGCCAGCAGCTCCGGGGACAGGGGGGGAAACACCATATATTTT
CASSSGDRGGNTIYF
>TRBV7-2|.|few|TRBJ2-5
TGTGCCAGCAGCCGGTGGCGGGATATTTTGGGAGAGACCCAGTACTTC
CASSRWRDILGETQYF
>TRBV6-5|.|.|TRBJ1-5
TGTGCCAGTGGGGGGATAGGCAATCAGCCCCAGCATTTT
CASGGIGNQPQHF
>TRBV5-1|.|.|TRBJ2-1
TGCGCCAGCAGCTCCCCTACTTCTCCCAACTACAATGAGCAGTTCTTC
CASSSPTSPNYNEQFF
>TRBV5-1|TRBD2|once|TRBJ2-1
TGCGCCAGCAGCGGGACTAGCGGGGGATACAATGAGCAGTTCTTC
CASSGTSGGYNEQFF
>TRBV7-9|.|.|TRBJ1-4
TGTGCCAGCAGCTCGTCCGGGGTCGAAGAAAAACTGTTTTTT
CASSSSGVEEKLFF
>TRBV6-1|.|once|TRBJ1-1
TGTGCCAGCAGTGAAGCGATTCGCCAGGTCGAAGCTTTCTTT
CASSEAIRQVEAFF
>TRBV3-1/TRBV3-2|.|.|TRBJ1-2
TGTGCCAGCAGCCAGCGGGGGAACTATGGCTACACCTTC
CASSQRGNYGYTF
>TRBV13|TRBD1|.|TRBJ1-2
TGTGCCAGCAGCGCCCGGGACAGGGTCAAAGGCTACACCTTC
CASSARDRVKGYTF
>TRBV5-1|.|.|TRBJ1-5
TGCGCCAGCAGCTTGGAACCACAGTCGCATACCACTCAGCCCCAGCATTTT
CASSLEPQSHTTQPQHF
>TRBV30|TRBD1|few|TRBJ1-6
TGTGCCTGGAGTGTATCGACAGGGCGGCGTTCACCCCTCCACTTT
CAWSVSTGRRSPLHF
>TRBV9|.|.|TRBJ1-6
TGTGCCAGCACCCGCCGGGGGGGCGAGTCACCCCTCCACTTT
CASTRRGGESPLHF
>TRBV27|TRBD1|.|TRBJ1-5
TGTGCCAGCAGTTTAACAGGGGCTCACAATCAGCCCCAGCATTTT
CASSLTGAHNQPQHF
>TRBV18|TRBD2|few|TRBJ2-3
TGTGCCAGCTCACCTTACCAGCCTAGCGGGGCTAGCACAGATACGCAGTATTTT
CASSPYQPSGASTDTQYF
>TRBV9|.|once|TRBJ1-5
TGTGCCAGCAGCCGCGGACAGAACAATCAGCCCCAGCATTTT
CASSRGQNNQPQHF
>TRBV5-1|.|.|TRBJ1-1
TGCGCCAGCAGCCCATCGGGGGGCTTCAGGGAAGCTTTCTTT
CASSPSGGFREAFF
>TRBV7-9|TRBD1|.|TRBJ1-3
TGTGCCAGCAGCTTAGAACAGGGGGCGGCCGGAAACACCATATATTTT
CASSLEQGAAGNTIYF
>TRBV28|.|.|TRBJ2-7
TGTGCCAGCAGTTTTGGGCAGGTCACCTACGAGCAGTACTTC
CASSFGQVTYEQYF
>TRBV5-6|TRBD2|few|TRBJ2-5
TGTGCCAGCAGCTTGGGTCTAACGGGGGGGCGAGAGACCCAGTACTTC
CASSLGLTGGRETQYF